This T cell receptor beta chain came from a study of blood T cells in healthy people across ages. Study details: The capture of about one barcoded beta molecule per two T cells was achieved by template switching.

The sample, around 9.9 milliliters of peripheral blood, was drawn from each donor. V was pared by 4 bases and J by 5 bases, with 17 bases between. CDR3 size: 15 residues. CDR1 is SGHRS, CDR2 YFSETQ, per germline. Combining a sample-barcoded 5' primer with a J-beta primer mix, a second PCR ran for roughly 7 to 12 cycles. One entry per CDR3 protein, called by TCRdb with MiXCR from the 5' RACE reads. This table has some 760,000 distinct CDR3 sequences, approximately 25% appearing once. The data were also submitted as part of a second study, on T cells of mothers and their children.

Sequencing input: blood. The TCR comes from a boy between 10 and 17 years old in good health. The genes are TRBV5-1 and TRBJ2-3; D is perhaps TRBD1 (6 bases). The CDR3 DNA reads as TGCGCCAGCAGCGAGGGACATTACCCACAAGATACGCAGTATTTT. Its translation: CASSEGHYPQDTQYF. The entire variable domain, with the rest obtained from reference TRBV5-1 and TRBJ2-3, is as follows: KAGVTQTPRYLIKTRGQQVTLSCSPISGHRSVSWYQQTPGQGLQFLFEYFSETQRNKGNFPGRFSGRQFSNSRSEMNVSTLELGDSALYLCASSEGHYPQDTQYFGPGTRLTVL.